What follows are 5 T cell receptor beta chains derived from one specimen sequenced in a study of monozygotic twins with inflammatory bowel disease. TCRdb re-analyzed the 5' RACE reads; it lists each CDR3 protein once, without DNA. The sample has over 110,000 distinct CDR3 sequences. Specimen: blood. The receptor set was obtained from a human donor with ulcerative colitis or Crohn's disease, or a healthy co-twin of an affected twin (not recorded which).

The gene calls are TRBV5-1 and TRBJ2-3. The CDR3 contains 15 residues. Germline V CDR1 and CDR2: SGHRS, YFSETQ. CDR3: CASSFEQTSTDTQYF.

The chain combines TRBV10-3 with TRBJ1-4. The CDR3 contains 15 residues. CDR1 ENHRY and CDR2 SYGVKD come from the germline V gene. The CDR3 protein is CAISVRAGSNEKLFF.

V gene TRBV28 combines with J gene TRBJ2-7; TCRdb calls TRBD1, which cannot be checked without DNA. The CDR3 extends over 14 amino acids. Per the germline V gene, CDR1 is MDHEN and CDR2 is SYDVKM. The CDR3 region is CASSLRGNGYEQYF.

The chain uses TRBV6-5 and TRBJ2-7; TCRdb's assignment of TRBD1 cannot be checked, as there is no DNA. Germline CDR1 reads MNHEY; CDR2 reads SVGAGI. CDR3 length: 15 residues. CDR3 amino acids: CASRRDRATSYEQYF.

The rearrangement uses TRBV19 and TRBJ1-1. Germline CDR1 is LNHDA and CDR2 is SQIVND (reference sequence). This CDR3 is built from 12 residues. The CDR3: CASSHPNTEAFF. The full variable domain, its missing parts supplied by reference TRBV19 and TRBJ1-1, is DGGITQSPKYLFRKEGQNVTLSCEQNLNHDAMYWYRQDPGQGLRLIYYSQIVNDFQKGDIAEGYSVSREKKESFPLTVTSAQKNPTAFYLCASSHPNTEAFFGQGTRLTVV.